The 24 T cell receptor beta chains reported below all come from one sample, sequenced in a study of blood T cell repertoires in COVID-19. Libraries were prepared by immunoSEQ multiplex PCR; TCRdb keeps only in-frame clonotypes and omits some of them. The table lists roughly 180,000 clones, 86% of them singletons. The material sequenced was peripheral blood. Receptor source: a woman aged 25-40 years with active or convalescent COVID-19.

The chain couples TRBV6-5 to TRBJ1-5, with D unclear. V shed 5 bases and J shed 7 bases, with 9 bases lying between them. The CDR3 totals 12 residues. Per the germline V gene, CDR1 is MNHEY and CDR2 is SVGAGI. The CDR3 protein is CASSPGLQPQHF. The CDR3 nucleotides are TGTGCCAGCAGTCCCGGTCTCCAGCCCCAGCATTTT.

The CDR3 bases are TGTGCCTGGAGTGTACCGGGGGGGGCGTACGAGCAGTACTTC. Encoded protein: CAWSVPGGAYEQYF. The J gene is TRBJ2-7, the V gene TRBV30; 8 nucleotides agree with TRBD2. The CDR3 runs to 14 residues. The V gene's germline CDR1 is GTSNPN and CDR2 SVGIG (reference sequence). J gave up 4 bases and V 0 bases, and 5 bases lay outside the gene matches.

This clone has just one count. The V gene is TRBV4-1, the J gene TRBJ1-1; maybe TRBD1 (5 bases). With 0 bases removed from V and 4 bases from J, the gap between germline ends came to 12 bases. CDR1 MGHRA and CDR2 YSYEKL come from the germline V gene. The CDR3 sequence is 15 residues long. The CDR3, as DNA: TGCGCCAGCAGCCAAGATGTCGGGGGACTCACTGAAGCTTTCTTT. Protein product: CASSQDVGGLTEAFF.

The chain joins TRBV6-6 to TRBJ2-5; TRBD1 aligns across 11 bases. This CDR3 is 16 amino acids long. J gave up 5 bases and V 2 bases, and 7 bases lay outside the gene matches. The germline V gene encodes CDR1 MNHNY and CDR2 SVGAGI (reference sequence). CDR3 nucleotide sequence: TGTGCCAGCAGTTACGTCGGACAGGGGGCAGGTGAGACCCAGTACTTC. Translated: CASSYVGQGAGETQYF.

The V and J genes are TRBV5-1 and TRBJ1-5; possible D gene TRBD1, 5 bases. The germline V and J ends were trimmed by 6 bases and 5 bases, with 18 bases remaining between them. Germline V lookup: CDR1 SGHRS, CDR2 YFSETQ. The CDR3 covers 15 residues. The CDR3 here is CASTQGRSFDQPQHF. The CDR3 DNA sequence: TGCGCCAGCACGCAGGGTCGTAGTTTCGATCAGCCCCAGCATTTT.

V is TRBV3-1 (or the pseudogene TRBV3-2) and J is TRBJ1-1; 8 nucleotides agree with TRBD1. With V trimmed by 4 bases and J by 6 bases, 4 bases remained unmatched. The CDR3 runs to 13 residues. Looked up from germline, CDR1 is LGHDT and CDR2 is YNNKEL (reference sequence). DNA of the CDR3: TGTGCCAGCAGCCCCGACAGGGGTCCTGAAGCTTTCTTT. Its protein product is CASSPDRGPEAFF.

This clone was recorded only once. This rearrangement joins TRBV11-2 to TRBJ2-7, with 9 bases fitting TRBD2. Germline-derived CDR1 and CDR2 are SGHAT and FQNNGV. The CDR3 runs 16 residues. The J segment lost 6 bases and the V segment lost 0 bases, leaving 9 bases of the junction unmatched. As DNA, the CDR3 is TGTGCCAGCAGCTTAGAATTGAGCGGGAGGACTGCCGAGCAGTACTTC. Amino acid sequence: CASSLELSGRTAEQYF.

The J gene is TRBJ1-1, the V gene TRBV11-3; D unresolved. Germline loops: CDR1 SGHNT, CDR2 YENEEA. The CDR3 contains 16 residues. Trimming removed 1 base at V and 2 bases at J, with 14 bases between. Here the CDR3 DNA reads TGTGCCAGCAGCTTAGCCGAATGGGCAGTCAACACTGAAGCTTTCTTT. The encoded protein is CASSLAEWAVNTEAFF.

This sequence joins TRBV5-6 and TRBJ2-1; TRBD2 agrees at 9 bases. Trimming at V came to 9 bases and at J to 6 bases, leaving 7 bases not matched to a gene. The CDR3 covers 13 residues. Germline CDR1 is SGHDT and CDR2 is YYEEEE. The CDR3 spells CATASGRINEQFF. Written as DNA, the CDR3 is TGTGCCACAGCCAGCGGGAGGATCAATGAGCAGTTCTTC.

The chain has TRBV7-2 and TRBJ2-1; 13 bases align to TRBD2. The germline gives CDR1 SGHTA, CDR2 FQGNSA. V was pared by 6 bases and J by 8 bases, with 7 bases of the junction left unmatched. CDR3 length: 15 residues. The CDR3 DNA follows: TGTGCCAGCAGACAGACTAGCGGGAGGTTGGATGAGCAGTTCTTC. This translates into CASRQTSGRLDEQFF.

The chain has TRBV13 and TRBJ2-3, with D perhaps matching TRBD2 (6 bases). The CDR3 is made up of 15 amino acids. V was cut by 3 bases and J by 2 bases, with 12 bases left in between. Per germline, CDR1 PRHDT and CDR2 FYEKMQ (reference sequence). The CDR3 sequence: CASSFTGVNTDTQYF. In DNA, the CDR3 is TGTGCCAGCAGCTTTACGGGGGTCAACACAGATACGCAGTATTTT. The full variable domain, with the rest looked up from reference TRBV13 and TRBJ2-3, is AAGVIQSPRHLIKEKRETATLKCYPIPRHDTVYWYQQGPGQDPQFLISFYEKMQSDKGSIPDRFSAQQFSDYHSELNMSSLELGDSALYFCASSFTGVNTDTQYFGPGTRLTVL.

This clone occurred a few times. The genes are TRBV24-1 and TRBJ2-1, with a tentative D call TRBD2 (6 bases). Germline-derived CDR1 and CDR2 are KGHDR and SFDVKD. This CDR3 contains 13 residues. V shed 3 bases and J shed 9 bases, with 11 bases lying between them. The CDR3 region has the DNA TGTGCCACCAGTGATCCGTTGGGGGGTGAGCAGTTCTTC. Translating it yields CATSDPLGGEQFF.

The chain employs TRBV6-6 and TRBJ1-6, with D hard to call. Germline V gene lookup returns CDR1 MNHNY and CDR2 SVGAGI (reference sequence). This CDR3 comprises 16 residues. V was pared by 5 bases and J by 5 bases, with 16 bases between. The CDR3 loop is CASSRMGPSNNSPLHF. The CDR3 DNA is TGTGCCAGCAGTCGAATGGGCCCTTCCAATAATTCACCCCTCCACTTT.

This chain uses TRBV18 with TRBJ1-1, with D maybe TRBD1 (5 bases). CDR1 and CDR2 from the germline V gene are KGHSH and LQKENI. Trimming removed 1 base from V and 1 base from J, with 7 bases in between. The CDR3 is made up of 14 amino acids. This CDR3 reads CASSPQDTNTEAFF. CDR3 nucleotides: TGTGCCAGCTCACCACAGGACACGAACACTGAAGCTTTCTTT.

CDR3 protein: CASRDERGEETQYF. The CDR3 DNA follows: TGTGCCAGCAGAGACGAGCGGGGGGAAGAGACCCAGTACTTC. The chain uses TRBV6-5 and TRBJ2-5; 9 bases are shared with TRBD2. The CDR3 loop spans 14 amino acids. Germline lookup yields CDR1 MNHEY and CDR2 SVGAGI. Unmatched junction bases numbered 5, after V lost 6 bases and J lost 3 bases.

The genes are TRBV5-5 and TRBJ2-7; a weak D match, TRBD2 (5 bases). The CDR3 covers 12 residues. V was trimmed by 5 bases and J by 3 bases, leaving 9 bases between them. Germline V gives CDR1 SGHKS, CDR2 YYEKEE (reference sequence). CDR3 sequence (DNA): TGTGCCAGCAGGAGGGCGAGCTACGAGCAGTACTTC. Its protein product is CASRRASYEQYF.

This chain connects TRBV30 to TRBJ1-3, with TRBD1 matching 8 bases. This CDR3 has 14 amino acids. Germline CDR1 reads GTSNPN; CDR2 reads SVGIG (reference sequence). J lost 2 bases, V lost 2 bases, and 2 bases had no gene match. The CDR3 sequence is CAWSKTGAGNTIYF. The CDR3 region has the DNA TGTGCCTGGAGTAAGACAGGGGCTGGAAACACCATATATTTT.

This chain connects TRBV5-4 to TRBJ2-3; TRBD1 agrees at 9 bases. J was trimmed by 3 bases and V by 0 bases; bases with no gene match: 5. CDR1 is SGHNT, CDR2 YYREEE, per germline (reference sequence). CDR3 length equals 16 residues. The CDR3 here is CASSLDRGRVTDTQYF. The CDR3 nucleotides read TGTGCCAGCAGCTTGGACAGGGGGCGTGTGACAGATACGCAGTATTTT. The whole variable domain, remainder taken from reference TRBV5-4 and TRBJ2-3, is ETGVTQSPTHLIKTRGQQVTLRCSSQSGHNTVSWYQQALGQGPQFIFQYYREEENGRGNFPPRFSGLQFPNYSSELNVNALELDDSALYLCASSLDRGRVTDTQYFGPGTRLTVL.

J is TRBJ2-3 and V is TRBV3-1 (or the pseudogene TRBV3-2); 10 bases fit TRBD1. CDR1 and CDR2 (germline): LGHDT, YNNKEL (reference sequence). The CDR3 extends over 18 amino acids. The V gene end was trimmed by 6 bases and the J gene end by 0 bases; junction bases not matched to a gene: 12. The CDR3 nucleotides read TGTGCCAGCAGTCAAAGGGGCCCGGGACAGGGGAGCACAGATACGCAGTATTTT. Its protein is CASSQRGPGQGSTDTQYF.

This clone was seen only a few times. V is TRBV5-4 and J is TRBJ2-3; D call uncertain. This CDR3 contains 12 residues. Trimming stripped 1 base from V and 4 bases from J, with 4 bases between. Germline V lookup: CDR1 SGHNT, CDR2 YYREEE (reference sequence). CDR3 sequence: CASSLLADTQYF. Here the CDR3 DNA reads TGTGCCAGCAGCTTGTTAGCAGATACGCAGTATTTT.

The chain employs TRBV7-9 and TRBJ2-3, with 9 bases identical to TRBD2. Unmatched junction bases numbered 5, after V lost 5 bases and J lost 2 bases. Per the germline V gene, CDR1 is SEHNR and CDR2 is FQNEAQ (reference sequence). The CDR3 extends over 15 amino acids. The CDR3 region has the DNA TGTGCCAGCAGCCCTTCTAGCGGGAACACAGATACGCAGTATTTT. This gives the protein CASSPSSGNTDTQYF.

This chain uses TRBV7-9 with TRBJ1-2, with 11 bases identical to TRBD1. Germline V gives CDR1 SEHNR, CDR2 FQNEAQ (reference sequence). V dropped 5 bases and J dropped 8; count of bases not matched to a gene: 10. The CDR3 is 15 amino acids. This CDR3 is CASSPPGQGVNGYTF. The CDR3 DNA sequence: TGTGCCAGCAGCCCACCGGGACAGGGGGTCAACGGCTACACCTTC.

The chain recombines TRBV7-9 with TRBJ1-2; D is unclear. V was shortened by 8 bases and J by 8 bases, with 6 bases between the two germline ends. Germline V gives CDR1 SEHNR, CDR2 FQNEAQ (reference sequence). This CDR3 is built from 9 residues. The CDR3 sequence: CASGEGYTF. CDR3 nucleotide sequence: TGTGCCAGCGGTGAGGGCTACACCTTC. The whole variable domain, filled in from reference TRBV7-9 and TRBJ1-2, reads DTGVSQNPRHKITKRGQNVTFRCDPISEHNRLYWYRQTLGQGPEFLTYFQNEAQLEKSRLLSDRFSAERPKGSFSTLEIQRTEQGDSAMYLCASGEGYTFGSGTRLTVV.

There are a few counts of this clone. This chain connects TRBV4-1 to TRBJ2-7, with TRBD1 identical over 8 bases. This CDR3 is built from 15 residues. After removal of 3 bases from V and 5 bases from J, the junction contained 9 bases not matched to a gene. Germline V gene data show CDR1 as MGHRA and CDR2 as YSYEKL. The CDR3 DNA follows: TGCGCCAGCAGCCATCCCTGGACAGGGCGCAACGAGCAGTACTTC. Its translation: CASSHPWTGRNEQYF.